The present entry profiles one T cell receptor (beta chain) with its context. The germline V gene encodes CDR1 SEHNR and CDR2 FQNEAQ (reference sequence). V shed 0 bases and J shed 0 bases, with 11 bases lying between them. CDR3 length equals 17 residues. TCRdb fed the RT-PCR reads into MiXCR, producing one record per CDR3 protein. This sample has fewer than 180,000 distinct CDR3 sequences, with approximately 40% found just once. The data were obtained in a study of patients and donors after allogeneic stem cell transplantation. Sequenced sample: blood, either unsorted or a sorted T cell fraction (not recorded which). V is TRBV7-9 and J is TRBJ1-4; D call uncertain. The TCR sequence derives from a human donor who was either an allogeneic HSCT recipient or a stem cell or donor lymphocyte infusion donor (not recorded which). It is not recorded whose cells these are; they may come from a transplant donor. CDR3 nucleotide sequence: TGTGCCAGCAGCTTAGCGGTGTTGAGTACAACTAATGAAAAACTGTTTTTT. Its translation: CASSLAVLSTTNEKLFF.